This TCR beta chain was recovered during a study of blood T cell repertoires in COVID-19. Across the whole study: Symptom resolution, clearance, or two negative PCRs marked donors in Cohort 3 as recovered. Sites in the United States, Italy and Spain provided acute and convalescent COVID-19 samples.

V trimming: 4 bases; J trimming: 0 bases; junction bases outside the gene matches: 6. Germline values: CDR1 SGHTA, CDR2 FQGNSA. CDR3 size: 17 residues. Sequenced by immunoSEQ multiplex PCR; TCRdb stores in-frame clones only, minus some. The sample yields around 200,000 clones, about 86% seen once. Participant-reported clinical history was the basis for cohort assignment. This clonotype was sampled from a woman aged 45-60 years in a cohort exposed to, infected with or recovered from COVID-19 (not recorded which). The sequencing sample was made of PBMCs or T cells enriched from blood (not recorded which). The chain has TRBV7-2 and TRBJ2-5; 12 bases agree with TRBD2. CDR3 amino acids: CASSSGLAGPHQETQYF. CDR3 nucleotide sequence: TGTGCCAGCAGCTCCGGACTAGCGGGGCCACACCAAGAGACCCAGTACTTC.